The subject of this entry is one T cell receptor (beta chain). The data belong to a study of T-cell reconstitution after alpha-beta-depleted transplantation in children. Unique molecular identifiers were incorporated during preparation of the TCRbeta library. MiXCR was run by TCRdb on the PCR reads, yielding one entry per CDR3 protein. This sample yields around 45,000 distinct CDR3 sequences, of which 50% to 55% are seen a single time; around two fifths belongs to the top ten. CDR1 is DFQATT and CDR2 is SNEGSKA in the germline V gene (reference sequence). The CDR3 covers 17 residues. V shed 3 bases and J 5 bases; nucleotides not matched to a gene: 16.

The chain joins TRBV20-1 to TRBJ2-7, with TRBD1 matching over 10 bases. Sequenced here: peripheral blood, sampled before TCRalphabeta/CD19-depleted stem cell transplant. The sequence was collected from a boy less than two years old with SCID, due to receive a stem cell transplant. CDR3 bases: TGCAGTGCTAGCCCCGGGACAGGGGCTTTGGTTAGGGACGAGCAGTACTTC. This translates into CSASPGTGALVRDEQYF.